The TCR beta chain under discussion was sequenced for a study of T cells in Graves' hyperthyroidism and ophthalmopathy. General study findings and limits: Median prediction lead before ophthalmopathy onset was about 6.5 months with the model.

In the ophthalmopathy cohort, Clinical Activity Score was at least 3, NOSPECS grade at least 4, and duration under 3 months. Uncontrolled infection, other autoimmune disease, pregnancy or lactation barred patients from enrollment. This clonotype was recorded at least ten times. Its antigen is unidentified. From RNA transcripts, TCR beta CDR3 regions were amplified. HTBI primers drove first-round RT-PCR of the TCR CDR3. From the multiplex PCR reads, TCRdb called clonotypes with MiXCR, one entry per CDR3 protein. The data hold about half a million distinct CDR3 sequences, with around 22% observed a single time. The origin of this receptor is a woman aged 25 to 45 with Graves' ophthalmopathy. The specimen was blood.

The CDR3 here is CASSLVGLTDSYEQYF. The CDR3 bases are TGTGCCAGCAGCTTAGTTGGGCTCACTGATTCCTACGAGCAGTACTTC. The chain has TRBV11-1 and TRBJ2-7; D is unresolved. The germline V and J ends were trimmed by 1 base and 1 base, with 14 bases remaining between them. This CDR3 is 16 amino acids long. In germline, CDR1 is SGHAT, CDR2 FQDESV (reference sequence). Full variable domain (rest looked up from reference TRBV11-1 and TRBJ2-7): EAEVAQSPRYKITEKSQAVAFWCDPISGHATLYWYRQILGQGPELLVQFQDESVVDDSQLPKDRFSAERLKGVDSTLKIQPAELGDSAMYLCASSLVGLTDSYEQYFGPGTRLTVT.